Listed below are T cell receptor beta chains from one sample, sequenced in a study of human T cells and chemical hapten exposure. TCRdb fed the reads into MiXCR, producing one record per CDR3 protein. The sample lists about 120,000 distinct CDR3 sequences, approximately 9% occurring once. The sample consisted of whole blood. These receptor sequences come from a human donor in good health. Some clones in this sample may be carry-over from other donors' samples. The CDR3 runs from the conserved cysteine through the conserved F or W. A D gene is named only where the DNA matches it firmly. Some rows have no size entry. The others give once, few or many, or a class for an expanded clone.

j_call	v_call	clone_size	d_call	cdr3_aa	cdr3_nt
TRBJ2-5	TRBV14	.	.	CASSQVAGQETQYF	TGTGCCAGCAGCCAAGTGGCAGGACAAGAGACCCAGTACTTC
TRBJ2-3	TRBV19	many	.	CASSIGQLADTQYF	TGTGCCAGTAGTATAGGACAGTTGGCGGATACGCAGTATTTT
TRBJ2-1	TRBV6-2/TRBV6-3	.	.	CASSYKQSSYNEQFF	TGTGCCAGCAGTTACAAACAAAGCTCCTACAATGAGCAGTTCTTC
TRBJ1-1	TRBV2	.	.	CASSPTSLEAFF	TGTGCCAGCAGCCCGACCAGCCTTGAAGCTTTCTTT
TRBJ1-1	TRBV6-4	few	.	CASRRHRETEAFF	TGTGCCAGCAGGAGGCACAGGGAAACTGAAGCTTTCTTT
TRBJ1-4	TRBV7-9	few	TRBD1	CASSPPLGTGGAGANEKLFF	TGTGCCAGCAGCCCCCCTTTGGGGACAGGGGGCGCGGGAGCTAATGAAAAACTGTTTTTT
TRBJ1-2	TRBV7-2	many	.	CASSSGLFGYTF	TGTGCCAGCAGCTCCGGTCTCTTTGGCTACACCTTC
TRBJ1-5	TRBV13	many	.	CASSLGGVSNQPQHF	TGTGCCAGCAGCTTAGGGGGGGTGAGCAATCAGCCCCAGCATTTT
TRBJ2-1	TRBV11-3	few	TRBD2	CASSLEGLAGAHEQFF	TGTGCCAGCAGCTTAGAAGGTCTAGCGGGAGCCCATGAGCAGTTCTTC
TRBJ1-5	TRBV5-8	.	TRBD1	CASSPEPGTGSNQPQHF	TGTGCCAGCAGCCCGGAACCCGGGACAGGTAGCAATCAGCCCCAGCATTTT
TRBJ1-1	TRBV11-2	.	.	CASRTLRTEAFF	TGTGCCAGCAGGACTTTGAGAACTGAAGCTTTCTTT
TRBJ2-7	TRBV10-3	many	TRBD1	CAISEGDRGYEQYF	TGTGCCATCAGTGAAGGAGACAGGGGGTACGAGCAGTACTTC